This T cell receptor beta chain was recorded in a study of blood T cell repertoires in COVID-19. Turning to the study itself: There were acute and convalescent COVID-19 samples, and they came from the United States, Italy and Spain.

Measured with immunoSEQ multiplex PCR; TCRdb has only the in-frame clones, and not every one. The data contain 360,000 or so clones, around 91% of them singletons. The CDR3 extends over 19 amino acids. V dropped 1 base and J dropped 7; count of bases not matched to a gene: 13. Germline V lookup: CDR1 SGHKS, CDR2 YYEKEE (reference sequence). This chain connects TRBV5-5 to TRBJ1-6, with 11 bases that match TRBD1. This receptor was obtained from a man aged 18 to 29 with active or convalescent COVID-19. The sequenced material came from peripheral blood. Here the CDR3 reads CASSLLSRWGQGENSPLHF. CDR3 nucleotide sequence: TGTGCCAGCAGCTTGTTATCGAGGTGGGGACAGGGGGAGAATTCACCCCTCCACTTT.